These 13 T cell receptor beta chains came from one sample sequenced in a study of blood T cells in healthy people across ages. A second about 6 to 12 cycle PCR used barcoded and J-beta primers. TCRdb redid the calling of the 5' RACE reads with MiXCR, one entry per CDR3 protein. The sample has 650,000 to 900,000 distinct CDR3 sequences, under 80% seen once; the top ten hold about 30%. Sample: blood. The receptors stem from a young man in good health.

This clonotype was counted only a few times. The chain recombines TRBV15 with TRBJ2-1; D could derive from TRBD1 or TRBD2 (5 bases each). The V gene's germline CDR1 is LNHNV and CDR2 YYDKDF (reference sequence). There are 13 residues in the CDR3. Trimming took 6 bases from V and 8 from J, leaving 14 bases between them. The CDR3 loop reads CATRGVGGDEQFF. CDR3 sequence (DNA): TGTGCCACCAGAGGCGTTGGGGGAGATGAGCAGTTCTTC.

The rearrangement links TRBV20-1 to TRBJ2-4; D uncertain. The ends were cut back, 8 bases at V and 0 bases at J, with 11 bases in the middle. This CDR3 contains 13 residues. CDR1 and CDR2 (germline): DFQATT, SNEGSKA (reference sequence). DNA for the CDR3: TGCAGTCGGGCTCTGCTAGCCAAAAACATTCAGTACTTC. Translating gives CSRALLAKNIQYF.

This chain joins TRBV6-6 and TRBJ2-1, with 10 nucleotides matching TRBD2. V dropped 2 bases and J dropped 7; count of bases not matched to a gene: 8. Germline CDR1 is MNHNY and CDR2 is SVGAGI (reference sequence). CDR3 length equals 16 residues. CDR3 residues: CASSYLSSGGWNEQFF. In DNA form, the CDR3 reads TGTGCCAGCAGTTACCTTTCTAGCGGGGGTTGGAATGAGCAGTTCTTC.

The chain links TRBV29-1 to TRBJ2-7; D tentatively fits TRBD1 or TRBD2 (6 bases each). V lost 4 bases and J lost 3, with 19 bases in between. CDR3 length: 15 amino acids. Looked up from germline, CDR1 is SQVTM and CDR2 is ANQGSEA. For the CDR3, the DNA is TGCAGCGTTGTTTTTCAGGGGAGGCTCAGCTACGAGCAGTACTTC. Protein: CSVVFQGRLSYEQYF.

The J gene is TRBJ2-1, the V gene TRBV5-1; 15 bases agree with TRBD2. The DNA end is more similar to TRBJ2-7, so the J call may be wrong. The CDR3 extends over 14 amino acids. The germline gives CDR1 SGHRS, CDR2 YFSETQ. CDR3 nucleotide sequence: TGCGCCAGCGGGACTAGCGGGGGGACTAATGAGCAGTACTTC. This sequence encodes CASGTSGGTNEQYF.

The chain employs TRBV4-3 and TRBJ2-7; D might be TRBD1 (6 bases). From germline, CDR1 is LGHNA and CDR2 YSLEER. V lost 1 base and J lost 2, with 12 bases in between. The CDR3 covers 15 residues. The CDR3 DNA sequence: TGCGCCAGCAGCCAAGGATACAGGGCCCCCTACGAGCAGTACTTC. Translated, it gives CASSQGYRAPYEQYF.

The chain is built from TRBV6-2 or TRBV6-3 and TRBJ2-4; 7 nucleotides match TRBD1. The CDR3 runs 14 residues. The germline V gene has CDR1 MNHEY and CDR2 SVGEGT. V lost 2 bases, J lost 5 bases, and 3 bases stayed unmatched. Here the CDR3 DNA reads TGTGCCAGCAGTTACCACGACAGGGAAAACATTCAGTACTTC. This translates into CASSYHDRENIQYF.

The J gene is TRBJ2-3, the V gene TRBV20-1; 11 bases agree with TRBD1. The CDR3 is 14 amino acids. J lost 2 bases, V lost 6 bases, and 4 bases had no gene match. CDR1 DFQATT and CDR2 SNEGSKA come from the germline V gene (reference sequence). In nucleotides, the CDR3 is TGCAGTGCCGGAGGACAGGGGGCCACAGATACGCAGTATTTT. This translates into CSAGGQGATDTQYF.

This chain links TRBV6-2 or TRBV6-3 with TRBJ1-2, with 8 bases identical to TRBD1. CDR1 and CDR2 (germline): MNHEY, SVGEGT. This CDR3 is built from 15 residues. After removal of 1 base from V and 6 bases from J, the junction contained 7 bases not matched to a gene. Here the CDR3 reads CASSYWTGRDDGYTF. In DNA, the CDR3 is TGTGCCAGCAGTTACTGGACAGGGAGAGACGATGGCTACACCTTC.

V and J are TRBV20-1 and TRBJ2-3, with TRBD2 matching over 12 bases. V gave up 6 bases and J gave up 2 bases; unmatched junction bases: 3. The CDR3 runs 14 residues. Germline V lookup: CDR1 DFQATT, CDR2 SNEGSKA (reference sequence). The CDR3 region is CSARTSGDTDTQYF. In nucleotides, the CDR3 is TGCAGTGCGCGGACTAGCGGGGACACAGATACGCAGTATTTT.

This sequence joins TRBV20-1 and TRBJ2-3; maybe TRBD2 (6 bases). The germline V gene has CDR1 DFQATT and CDR2 SNEGSKA (reference sequence). CDR3 length: 13 residues. The CDR3 reads CTNQGGGTDTQYF. In DNA, the CDR3 is TGCACCAATCAGGGCGGGGGCACAGATACGCAGTATTTT.

This clonotype has a handful of counts. The CDR3 loop reads CASSLSTSGEQYF. In nucleotides, the CDR3 is TGTGCCAGCAGTTTATCGACCTCTGGAGAGCAGTACTTC. This chain joins TRBV27 and TRBJ2-7; D unresolved. Germline V lookup: CDR1 MNHEY, CDR2 SMNVEV (reference sequence). This CDR3 is 13 amino acids long. Between the trimmed V and J ends, which lost 0 bases and 7 bases, there was a span of 10 bases.

DNA of the CDR3: TGTGCCAGCTCACGTGCAGGCACGAGCACAGATACGCAGTATTTT. Translated, it gives CASSRAGTSTDTQYF. The V call is TRBV18, the J call TRBJ2-3, with D hard to call. The germline V and J ends were trimmed by 4 bases and 0 bases, with 11 bases remaining between them. This CDR3 spans 15 amino acids. CDR1 is KGHSH, CDR2 LQKENI, per germline.